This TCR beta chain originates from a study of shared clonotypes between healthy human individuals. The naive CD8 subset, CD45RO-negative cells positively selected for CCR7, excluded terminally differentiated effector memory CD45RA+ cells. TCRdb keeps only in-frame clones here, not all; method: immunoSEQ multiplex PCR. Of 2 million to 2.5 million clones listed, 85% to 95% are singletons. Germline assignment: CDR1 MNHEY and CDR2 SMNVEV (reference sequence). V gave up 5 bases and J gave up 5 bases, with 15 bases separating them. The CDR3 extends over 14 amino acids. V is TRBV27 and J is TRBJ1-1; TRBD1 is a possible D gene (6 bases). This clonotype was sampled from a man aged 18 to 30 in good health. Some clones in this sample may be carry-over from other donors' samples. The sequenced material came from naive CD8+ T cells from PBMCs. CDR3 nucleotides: TGTGCCAGCAGTATCCGACAGGTCGGTACTGAAGCTTTCTTT. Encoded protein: CASSIRQVGTEAFF.